The rows below give T cell receptor beta chains drawn from one sample of a study of blood T cell repertoires in COVID-19. Generated by immunoSEQ multiplex PCR, the TCRdb table keeps only in-frame clones and is missing some. The sample has 250,000 or so clones, around 90% seen once. The sequenced material came from peripheral blood. The receptors derive from a woman aged 55 to 70 with COVID-19, enrolled during active disease. The conserved cysteine and the conserved F or W are not part of the CDR3 here. The order of the fields is J gene, V gene, CDR3 protein.

J: TRBJ1-1; V: TRBV11-2; CDR3: ASSSVRRNTEAF
J: TRBJ2-3; V: TRBV6-5; CDR3: ASSYSLAGGTDTQY
J: TRBJ1-1; V: TRBV14; CDR3: ASSQGEQGWNTEAF
J: TRBJ2-5; V: TRBV29-1; CDR3: SEGQAKETQY
J: TRBJ1-3; V: TRBV7-2; CDR3: ASSLSADGNTIY
J: TRBJ2-7; V: TRBV6-1; CDR3: ASSEGQARVGYEQY
J: TRBJ1-2; V: TRBV6-5; CDR3: ASSSGIGRGVGYT
J: TRBJ2-1; V: TRBV19; CDR3: ASSNWARVSENEQF
J: TRBJ1-5; V: TRBV10-3; CDR3: AISPDKLLTRGNQPQH
J: TRBJ1-2; V: TRBV10-3; CDR3: AISELRTGDGYGYT
J: TRBJ1-3; V: TRBV6-6; CDR3: ASSSRQLGGNTIY
J: TRBJ1-5; V: TRBV19; CDR3: ASIPDRAGNQPQH
J: TRBJ1-1; V: TRBV7-2; CDR3: ASSLTDRENGAF
J: TRBJ1-2; V: TRBV19; CDR3: ASSIGLRAGGQGWYGYT
J: TRBJ1-5; V: TRBV29-1; CDR3: SVGLGEDQPQH
J: TRBJ2-1; V: TRBV11-3; CDR3: ASSLEAGGRYNEQF
J: TRBJ2-3; V: TRBV7-7; CDR3: ASSRDRGSADTQY
J: TRBJ1-2; V: TRBV28; CDR3: ASSPGGASYGYT
J: TRBJ1-1; V: TRBV6-5; CDR3: ASREDRGTEAF
J: TRBJ1-5; V: TRBV30; CDR3: AWSVFGTTNNQPQH
J: TRBJ2-1; V: TRBV9; CDR3: ASSHGTEYNEQF
J: TRBJ2-5; V: TRBV5-1; CDR3: ASTKQETQY
J: TRBJ2-3; V: TRBV5-1; CDR3: ASRLTRGPGTDTQY
J: TRBJ1-5; V: TRBV5-1; CDR3: ASSGEKRAPSRRNQPQH
J: TRBJ2-1; V: TRBV6-2/TRBV6-3; CDR3: ASSYSKIWGPVNEQF
J: TRBJ2-1; V: TRBV27; CDR3: ASKRGGTYNEQF
J: TRBJ2-7; V: TRBV2; CDR3: ASSKRTGTGPFKQY
J: TRBJ1-5; V: TRBV10-3; CDR3: AISPTENSNQPQH
J: TRBJ2-3; V: TRBV6-5; CDR3: ASRPAGRGADTQY
J: TRBJ1-4; V: TRBV2; CDR3: ASSQDRGEKLF
J: TRBJ1-2; V: TRBV29-1; CDR3: SADYRGRDGYT
J: TRBJ2-7; V: TRBV7-2; CDR3: ASSTRLALWEQY
J: TRBJ2-6; V: TRBV2; CDR3: ASTFGANVLT
J: TRBJ2-1; V: TRBV5-6; CDR3: ASSRTQGNEQF
J: TRBJ1-5; V: TRBV7-9; CDR3: ASSLTDSNQPQH
J: TRBJ2-3; V: TRBV6-2/TRBV6-3; CDR3: ASSYSTGTGTDTQY
J: TRBJ1-6; V: TRBV27; CDR3: ASSPAELSPLH
J: TRBJ2-3; V: TRBV6-6; CDR3: ASSYGRGAVDTQY
J: TRBJ1-2; V: TRBV4-3; CDR3: ASSQSQGQTNYGYT
J: TRBJ2-2; V: TRBV12-5; CDR3: ASGLGLALTGELF
J: TRBJ2-1; V: TRBV6-4; CDR3: ASSPTAGDYNEQF
J: TRBJ1-2; V: TRBV7-3; CDR3: ASSLMGQGSGYT
J: TRBJ2-3; V: TRBV27; CDR3: ASSSGLAGGTDTQY
J: TRBJ2-5; V: TRBV11-2; CDR3: ASSLVTSPRQETQY